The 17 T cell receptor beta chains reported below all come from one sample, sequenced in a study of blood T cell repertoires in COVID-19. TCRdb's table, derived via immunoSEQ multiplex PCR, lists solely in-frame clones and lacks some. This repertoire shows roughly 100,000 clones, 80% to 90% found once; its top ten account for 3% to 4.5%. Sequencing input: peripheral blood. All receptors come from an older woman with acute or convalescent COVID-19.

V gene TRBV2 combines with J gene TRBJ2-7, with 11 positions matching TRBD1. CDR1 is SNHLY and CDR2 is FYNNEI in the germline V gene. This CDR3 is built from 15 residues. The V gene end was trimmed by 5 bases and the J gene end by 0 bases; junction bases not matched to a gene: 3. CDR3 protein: CASSTGTGGSYEQYF. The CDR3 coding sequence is TGTGCCAGCAGTACCGGGACAGGGGGCTCCTACGAGCAGTACTTC.

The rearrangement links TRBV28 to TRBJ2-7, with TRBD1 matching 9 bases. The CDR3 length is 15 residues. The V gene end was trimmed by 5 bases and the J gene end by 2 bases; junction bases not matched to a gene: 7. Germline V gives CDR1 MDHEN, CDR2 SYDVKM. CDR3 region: CASSPPGDRAYEQYF. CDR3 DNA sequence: TGTGCCAGCAGTCCCCCGGGGGACAGGGCCTACGAGCAGTACTTC.

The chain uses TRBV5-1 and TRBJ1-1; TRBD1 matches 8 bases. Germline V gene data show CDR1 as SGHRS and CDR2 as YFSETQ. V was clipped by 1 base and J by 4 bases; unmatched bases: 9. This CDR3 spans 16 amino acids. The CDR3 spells CASSLTQGAGGTEAFF. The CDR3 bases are TGCGCCAGCAGCTTGACCCAGGGGGCCGGAGGCACTGAAGCTTTCTTT.

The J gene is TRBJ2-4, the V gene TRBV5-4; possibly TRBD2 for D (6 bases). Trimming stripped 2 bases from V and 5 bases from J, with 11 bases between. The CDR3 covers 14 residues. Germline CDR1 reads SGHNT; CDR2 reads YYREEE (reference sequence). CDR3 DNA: TGTGCCAGCAGCTTCGGAGGGGTCCAAAACATTCAGTACTTC. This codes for CASSFGGVQNIQYF.

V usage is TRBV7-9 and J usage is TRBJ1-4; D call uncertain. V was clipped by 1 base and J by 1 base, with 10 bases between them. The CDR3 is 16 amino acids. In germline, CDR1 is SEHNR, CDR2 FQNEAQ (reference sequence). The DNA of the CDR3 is TGTGCCAGCAGCTTAGTTCGGGGATTAACTAATGAAAAACTGTTTTTT. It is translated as CASSLVRGLTNEKLFF.

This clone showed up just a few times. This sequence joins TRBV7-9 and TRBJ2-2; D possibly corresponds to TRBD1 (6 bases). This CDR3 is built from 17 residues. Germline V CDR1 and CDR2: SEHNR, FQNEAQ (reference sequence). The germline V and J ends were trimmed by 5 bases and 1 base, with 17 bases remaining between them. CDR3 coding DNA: TGTGCCAGCAGCCCCTCCTGGACAGCATTGAACACCGGGGAGCTGTTTTTT. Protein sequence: CASSPSWTALNTGELFF.

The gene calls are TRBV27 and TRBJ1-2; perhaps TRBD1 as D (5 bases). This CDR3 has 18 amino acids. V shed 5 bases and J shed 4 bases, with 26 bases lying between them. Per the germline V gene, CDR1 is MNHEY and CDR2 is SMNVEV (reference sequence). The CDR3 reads CASSRIPLSYDRLYGYTF. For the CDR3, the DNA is TGTGCCAGCAGTCGGATTCCTTTATCCTACGACAGACTCTATGGCTACACCTTC.

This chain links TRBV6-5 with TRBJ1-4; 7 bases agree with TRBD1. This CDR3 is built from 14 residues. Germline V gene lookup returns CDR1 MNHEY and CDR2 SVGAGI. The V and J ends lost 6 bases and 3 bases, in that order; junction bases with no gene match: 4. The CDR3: CASSWGQPNEKLFF. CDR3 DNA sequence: TGTGCCAGCAGCTGGGGACAGCCTAATGAAAAACTGTTTTTT.

The CDR3 nucleotides read TGTGCCAGCAGCTTAGCGGACAGAGGTACTGGCTACACCTTC. Translating gives CASSLADRGTGYTF. This chain connects TRBV7-8 to TRBJ1-2; tentatively, D is TRBD1 (6 bases). The CDR3 runs to 14 residues. Trimming left V 0 bases short and J 7 bases short, with 12 bases between. The germline CDR1 and CDR2 sequences are SGHVS and FQNEAQ.

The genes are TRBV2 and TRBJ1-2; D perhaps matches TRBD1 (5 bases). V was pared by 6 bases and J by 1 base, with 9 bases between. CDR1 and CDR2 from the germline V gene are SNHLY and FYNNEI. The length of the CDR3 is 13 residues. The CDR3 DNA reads TGTGCCAGCAGACCCGACAGTAACTATGGCTACACCTTC. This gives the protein CASRPDSNYGYTF.

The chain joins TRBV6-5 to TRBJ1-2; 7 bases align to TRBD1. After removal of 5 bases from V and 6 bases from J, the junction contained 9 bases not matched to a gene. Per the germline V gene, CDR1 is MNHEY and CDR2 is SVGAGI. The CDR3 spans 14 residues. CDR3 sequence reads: CASSPRQGKDGYTF. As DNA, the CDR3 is TGTGCCAGCAGTCCCCGACAGGGAAAGGATGGCTACACCTTC.

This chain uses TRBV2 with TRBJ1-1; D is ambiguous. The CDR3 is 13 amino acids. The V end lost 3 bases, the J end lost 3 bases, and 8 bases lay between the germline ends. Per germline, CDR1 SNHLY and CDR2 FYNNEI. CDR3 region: CASSDWRDTEAFF. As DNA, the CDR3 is TGTGCCAGCAGTGATTGGAGGGACACTGAAGCTTTCTTT.

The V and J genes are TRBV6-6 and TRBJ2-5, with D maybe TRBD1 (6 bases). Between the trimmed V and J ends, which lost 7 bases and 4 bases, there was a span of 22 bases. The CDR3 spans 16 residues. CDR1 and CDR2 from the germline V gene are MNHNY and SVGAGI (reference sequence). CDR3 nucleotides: TGTGCCAGCACACTACTGGGGACAACGCTCACAGAGACCCAGTACTTC. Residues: CASTLLGTTLTETQYF.

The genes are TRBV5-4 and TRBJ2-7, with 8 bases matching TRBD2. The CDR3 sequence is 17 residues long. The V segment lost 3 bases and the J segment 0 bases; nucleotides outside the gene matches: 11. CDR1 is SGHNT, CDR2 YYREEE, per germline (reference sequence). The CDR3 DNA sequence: TGTGCCAGCAGCTCCGGTGTAGCGGGATTACTCTCCTACGAGCAGTACTTC. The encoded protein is CASSSGVAGLLSYEQYF.

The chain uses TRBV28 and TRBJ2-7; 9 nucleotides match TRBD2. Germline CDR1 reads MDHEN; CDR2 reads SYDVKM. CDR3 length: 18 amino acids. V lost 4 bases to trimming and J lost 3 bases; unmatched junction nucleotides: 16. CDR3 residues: CASSSNALGGGRGYEQYF. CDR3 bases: TGTGCCAGCAGTTCGAATGCTTTAGGGGGCGGGAGGGGCTACGAGCAGTACTTC.

CDR3 residues: CASRPDRGSDQPQHF. DNA for the CDR3: TGTGCCAGTAGACCCGACAGGGGTTCTGATCAGCCCCAGCATTTT. The rearrangement uses TRBV19 and TRBJ1-5; the match to TRBD1 covers 8 bases. J gave up 5 bases and V 6 bases, and 9 bases lay outside the gene matches. This CDR3 is 15 amino acids long. Germline CDR1 LNHDA, CDR2 SQIVND (reference sequence). The variable domain in full, with the rest retrieved from reference TRBV19 and TRBJ1-5, is DGGITQSPKYLFRKEGQNVTLSCEQNLNHDAMYWYRQDPGQGLRLIYYSQIVNDFQKGDIAEGYSVSREKKESFPLTVTSAQKNPTAFYLCASRPDRGSDQPQHFGDGTRLSIL.

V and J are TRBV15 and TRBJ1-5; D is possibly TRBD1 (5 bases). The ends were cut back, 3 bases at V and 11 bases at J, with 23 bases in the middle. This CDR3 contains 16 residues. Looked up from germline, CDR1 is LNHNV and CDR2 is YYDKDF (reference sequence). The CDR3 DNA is TGTGCCACCAGCAGCCTGGGGGGGTACGAATCAAGGACCCAGCATTTT. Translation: CATSSLGGYESRTQHF.